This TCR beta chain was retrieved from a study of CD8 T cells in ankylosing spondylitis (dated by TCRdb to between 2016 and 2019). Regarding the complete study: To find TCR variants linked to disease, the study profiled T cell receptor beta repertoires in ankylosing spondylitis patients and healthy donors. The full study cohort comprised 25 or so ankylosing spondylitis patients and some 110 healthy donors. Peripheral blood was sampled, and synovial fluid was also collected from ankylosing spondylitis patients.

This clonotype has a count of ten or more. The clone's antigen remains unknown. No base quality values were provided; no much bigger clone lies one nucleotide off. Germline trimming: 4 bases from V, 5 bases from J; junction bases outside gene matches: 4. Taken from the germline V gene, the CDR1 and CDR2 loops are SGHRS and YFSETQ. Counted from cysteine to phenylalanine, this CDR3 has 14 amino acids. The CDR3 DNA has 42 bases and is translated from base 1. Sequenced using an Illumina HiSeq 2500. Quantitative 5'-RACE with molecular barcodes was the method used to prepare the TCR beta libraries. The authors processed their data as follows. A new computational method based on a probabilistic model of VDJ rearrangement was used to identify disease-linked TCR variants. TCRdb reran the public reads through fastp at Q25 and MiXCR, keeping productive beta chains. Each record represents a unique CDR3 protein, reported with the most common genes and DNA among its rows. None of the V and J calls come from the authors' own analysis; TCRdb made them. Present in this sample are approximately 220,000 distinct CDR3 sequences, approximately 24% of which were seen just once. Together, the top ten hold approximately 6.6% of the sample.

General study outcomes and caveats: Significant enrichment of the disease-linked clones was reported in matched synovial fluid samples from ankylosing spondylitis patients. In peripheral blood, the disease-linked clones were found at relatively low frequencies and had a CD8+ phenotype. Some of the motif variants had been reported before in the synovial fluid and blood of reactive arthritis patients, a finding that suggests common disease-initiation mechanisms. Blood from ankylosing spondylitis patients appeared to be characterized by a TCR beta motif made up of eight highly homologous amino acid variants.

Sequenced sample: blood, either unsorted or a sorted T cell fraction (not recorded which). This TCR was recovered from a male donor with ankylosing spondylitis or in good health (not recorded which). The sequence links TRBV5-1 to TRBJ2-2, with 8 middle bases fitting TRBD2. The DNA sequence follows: TGCGCCAGCAGCCCAGCGGGAGCTACCGGGGAGCTGTTTTTT. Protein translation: CASSPAGATGELFF.